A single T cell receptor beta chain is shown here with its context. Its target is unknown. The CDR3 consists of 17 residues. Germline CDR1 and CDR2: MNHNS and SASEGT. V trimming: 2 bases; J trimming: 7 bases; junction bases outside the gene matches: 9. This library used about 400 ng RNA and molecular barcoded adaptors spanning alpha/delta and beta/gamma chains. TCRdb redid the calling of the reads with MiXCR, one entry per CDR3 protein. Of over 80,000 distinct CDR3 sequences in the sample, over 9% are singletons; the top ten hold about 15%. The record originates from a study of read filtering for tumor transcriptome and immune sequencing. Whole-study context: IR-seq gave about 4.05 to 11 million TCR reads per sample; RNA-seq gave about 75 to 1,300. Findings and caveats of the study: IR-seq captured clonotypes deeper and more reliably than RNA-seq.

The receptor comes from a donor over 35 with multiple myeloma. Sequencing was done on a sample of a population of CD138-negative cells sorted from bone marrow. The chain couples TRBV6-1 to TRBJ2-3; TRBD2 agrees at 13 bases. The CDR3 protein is CASSERELAGGPYTQYF. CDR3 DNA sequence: TGTGCCAGCAGTGAAAGAGAACTAGCGGGAGGGCCATATACGCAGTATTTT.